This T cell receptor beta chain appears in the sequencing data of a study of graft-versus-host responses after intestinal transplantation. Study-level information: Recipients uniformly received anti-thymocyte globulin induction, followed by tacrolimus and steroids for roughly 3 years.

Findings and caveats of the study: Allografts carried high graft-versus-host to host-versus-graft clonal ratios in patients having graft-donor T cell macrochimerism. Early post-transplant HvG declines showed an association with peak circulating GvH clone levels. GvH clones were identified in recipient marrow, with some first appearing in ileum or blood.

V was shortened by 6 bases and J by 9 bases, with 9 bases between the two germline ends. This CDR3 is 12 amino acids long. CDR1 MDHEN and CDR2 SYDVKM come from the germline V gene. This clone was found once. Its target is unknown. The method was immunoSEQ multiplex PCR; TCRdb's version includes in-frame clones alone and lacks a portion of them. The repertoire holds roughly 56,000 clones, under 95% seen once, with 2.5% to 3% in the top ten. The chain has TRBV28 and TRBJ1-6, with D perhaps TRBD1 (5 bases). The sample in question was PBMCs, obtained around 120 days after intestinal transplantation. This receptor was obtained from a human patient who received an intestinal transplant, so some T cells may come from the graft donor. CDR3 sequence: CASSRQGSPLHF. The CDR3 nucleotides are TGTGCCAGCAGCCGTCAGGGTTCACCCCTCCACTTT.